The 12 T cell receptor beta chains below were found in one sample sequenced in a study of T-cell memory formation after mild COVID-19 (dated by TCRdb to the early 2020s). Libraries were prepared through 5' RACE. The data were produced on an Illumina NovaSeq 6000. TCRdb reprocessed the public reads (quality trimming at Q25 with fastp, clone calling with MiXCR) and kept in-frame beta chains. Identical CDR3 proteins give one entry, which carries the most common genes and DNA. The sample records 390,000 or so distinct CDR3 sequences, roughly 15% of which are singletons. The top ten clonotypes cover around a fifth of the sample. The sequencing sample was made of PBMCs or a T cell subset sorted from them (not recorded which). Receptors were obtained from a man in his late teens or twenties who had mild COVID-19 (a few samples of this study predate the infection). The sample titles of this study are shuffled in the database, so cell type and time point are left out; the donor was told from shared clones.

A few counts support this clonotype. This sequence joins TRBV4-2 and TRBJ2-1; D is undetermined. This CDR3 region has 17 residues. Germline CDR1 reads LGHNA; CDR2 reads YNFKEQ. V gave up 3 bases and J gave up 7 bases, with 22 bases separating them. For the CDR3, the DNA is TGTGCCAGCAGCCAGGAGAGTTACTTGGCCGTTATGAATGAGCAGTTCTTC. Translated, it gives CASSQESYLAVMNEQFF.

This clonotype was seen a single time. The genes are TRBV7-3 and TRBJ2-2; D remains ambiguous. Germline CDR1 reads SGHTA; CDR2 reads FQGTGA. CDR3 size: 16 residues. Between the trimmed V and J ends, which lost 2 bases and 6 bases, there was a span of 16 bases. CDR3 DNA sequence: TGTGCCAGCAGCTTAGAAGGGTATTCGGGCCCCGGGGAGCTGTTTTTT. Translation gives CASSLEGYSGPGELFF.

This clonotype was counted a few times. The chain is built from TRBV6-5 and TRBJ2-3; no reliable D call. The CDR3 contains 15 residues. Per the germline V gene, CDR1 is MNHEY and CDR2 is SVGAGI. V was pared by 0 bases and J by 0 bases, with 7 bases between. The CDR3 here is CASSYSTTSTDTQYF. DNA of the CDR3: TGTGCCAGCAGTTACTCGACGACTAGCACAGATACGCAGTATTTT.

This chain's CDR3 is CASSQVGAKETQYF. The CDR3 DNA sequence: TGCGCCAGCAGCCAAGTAGGAGCCAAGGAGACCCAGTACTTC. The chain combines TRBV4-1 with TRBJ2-5; D not certain. Trimming shortened V by 1 base and J by 5 bases, and 11 bases separated the two germline ends. The germline gives CDR1 MGHRA, CDR2 YSYEKL. This CDR3 spans 14 amino acids.

This chain connects TRBV6-5 to TRBJ2-3; 7 bases match TRBD1. The V and J ends lost 11 bases and 2 bases, in that order; junction bases with no gene match: 10. This CDR3 region has 14 residues. In germline, CDR1 is MNHEY, CDR2 SVGAGI. CDR3 region: CASRGQGDTDTQYF. The CDR3 bases are TGTGCCTCAAGGGGGCAGGGCGACACAGATACGCAGTATTTT.

This chain uses TRBV20-1 with TRBJ2-1, with TRBD2 identical over 11 bases. Germline V gene lookup returns CDR1 DFQATT and CDR2 SNEGSKA (reference sequence). The V segment lost 3 bases and the J segment 4 bases; nucleotides outside the gene matches: 2. This CDR3 is 14 amino acids long. DNA of the CDR3: TGCAGTGCTAGCACTAGCGGGGGATACAATGAGCAGTTCTTC. This codes for CSASTSGGYNEQFF.

The chain couples TRBV19 to TRBJ1-1, with D possibly being TRBD1 (6 bases). The germline V and J ends were trimmed by 7 bases and 1 base, with 13 bases remaining between them. Per germline, CDR1 LNHDA and CDR2 SQIVND (reference sequence). The CDR3 runs 14 residues. For the CDR3, the DNA is TGTGCCAGTAAAGGAGGGGGATCGAACACTGAAGCTTTCTTT. It specifies CASKGGGSNTEAFF. The variable domain in full, completed from reference TRBV19 and TRBJ1-1, reads DGGITQSPKYLFRKEGQNVTLSCEQNLNHDAMYWYRQDPGQGLRLIYYSQIVNDFQKGDIAEGYSVSREKKESFPLTVTSAQKNPTAFYLCASKGGGSNTEAFFGQGTRLTVV.

Ten or more counts support this clonotype. This chain uses TRBV5-5 with TRBJ2-3, with 9 bases identical to TRBD1. CDR1 and CDR2 (germline): SGHKS, YYEKEE (reference sequence). After removal of 4 bases from V and 4 bases from J, the junction contained 10 bases not matched to a gene. The CDR3 spans 16 residues. The CDR3 sequence: CASSAATGGIADTQYF. In DNA form, the CDR3 reads TGTGCCAGCAGCGCGGCCACAGGGGGCATCGCAGATACGCAGTATTTT.

This clonotype came up many times. The chain couples TRBV7-2 to TRBJ2-5; a possible D gene is TRBD1 (6 bases). This CDR3 has 13 residues. Germline V gene lookup returns CDR1 SGHTA and CDR2 FQGNSA. V was clipped by 5 bases and J by 4 bases, with 11 bases between them. The CDR3 sequence is CASSIQGGETQYF. The DNA of the CDR3 is TGTGCCAGCAGCATACAGGGTGGAGAGACCCAGTACTTC.

The table lists this clonotype with a few counts. The CDR3 region has the DNA TGTGCCAGCAGTGAAAGGGTTCCCCCCTACGAGCAGTACGTC. It encodes CASSERVPPYEQYV. This chain joins TRBV6-1 and TRBJ2-7; D gene uncertain. The V end was cut by 2 bases, the J end by 2 bases, with 10 bases between. Germline loops: CDR1 MNHNS, CDR2 SASEGT. This CDR3 comprises 14 residues.

In this sample, this clonotype turned up a few times. The rearrangement links TRBV29-1 to TRBJ1-2; the D is unclear. Germline CDR1 and CDR2: SQVTM and ANQGSEA. The CDR3 totals 11 residues. Trimming took 5 bases from V and 2 from J, leaving 6 bases between them. The CDR3 here is CSVLENYGYTF. The DNA of the CDR3 is TGCAGCGTTTTGGAGAACTATGGCTACACCTTC.

This clonotype was seen more than once but under ten times. The genes are TRBV28 and TRBJ1-1; D not resolved. Germline V gene sequence: CDR1 MDHEN, CDR2 SYDVKM. Trimming left V 5 bases short and J 5 bases short, with 9 bases between. The CDR3 loop spans 12 amino acids. The CDR3 nucleotides read TGTGCCAGCAGTCCCCCGACGACTGAAGCTTTCTTT. Translating it yields CASSPPTTEAFF.